This is a list of T cell receptor beta chains from one sample in a study of brain T cells in children with intractable seizures. Method: immunoSEQ multiplex PCR; TCRdb's copy keeps in-frame clones and lacks some. This sample has tens of thousands of clones, with about 92% found just once. Source: peripheral blood, taken at surgery. Receptor source: a boy less than two years old with tuberous sclerosis and intractable seizures. The CDR3 runs from the conserved cysteine through the conserved F or W. The order of the fields is clone size, CDR3 length, D gene, J gene, V gene, CDR3 DNA, CDR3 protein. D genes are given only for firm matches. Clone size is stated in some rows and not others, as once, few, many or a class when expanded.

NA	15	TRBD2	TRBJ2-7	TRBV11-2	TGTGCCAGCAGCTTAATAGCGGGGCCTCCCTACGAGCAGTACTTC	CASSLIAGPPYEQYF
NA	12	TRBD1	TRBJ1-5	TRBV7-2	TGTGCCAGCAGTTCAAACAGGGGATCCCAGCATTTT	CASSSNRGSQHF
NA	12	NA	TRBJ2-7	TRBV21-1	TGTGCCAGCAGCAGACCTTGTGACGAGCAGTACTTC	CASSRPCDEQYF
NA	18	TRBD2	TRBJ2-1	TRBV24-1	TGTGCCACCAGTGATTTCCCTTGGACTAGCGGGAGCCTCAGTGAGCAGTTCTTC	CATSDFPWTSGSLSEQFF
NA	14	TRBD2	TRBJ2-5	TRBV19	TGTGCCAGTAGCTCGAGCGGGGGGGCAGAGACCCAGTACTTC	CASSSSGGAETQYF
NA	12	NA	TRBJ2-7	TRBV7-9	TGTGCCAGCAGCTTAGAAGGAGACGAGCAGTACTTC	CASSLEGDEQYF
NA	17	NA	TRBJ1-3	TRBV7-9	TGTGCCAGCAGCTACTCCGGACGGAGGTACTCTGGAAACACCATATATTTT	CASSYSGRRYSGNTIYF
NA	10	NA	TRBJ1-3	TRBV6-5	TGTGCCAGCAAGTACTACACCATATATTTT	CASKYYTIYF
once	14	NA	TRBJ1-3	TRBV28	TGTGCCAGCAGTTTAACCGTCTCTGGAAACACCATATATTTT	CASSLTVSGNTIYF
NA	15	NA	TRBJ2-5	TRBV24-1	TGTGCCACCAGTGCTGCCGGGGGGCTCCAAGAGACCCAGTACTTC	CATSAAGGLQETQYF
NA	17	TRBD2	TRBJ2-2	TRBV6-1	TGTGCCAGCAGTGAAGCGCGACTAGCGGGGGGCACCGGGGAGCTGTTTTTT	CASSEARLAGGTGELFF
NA	16	TRBD2	TRBJ2-7	TRBV24-1	TGTGCCACCAGTGGTCCGGGACTAGCGGGAGGGGGGGAGCAGTACTTC	CATSGPGLAGGGEQYF
NA	16	TRBD2	TRBJ2-5	TRBV3-1/TRBV3-2	TGTGCCAGCAGCCAAGCAAATGGGGGGGTTGGAGAGACCCAGTACTTC	CASSQANGGVGETQYF
NA	13	NA	TRBJ2-7	TRBV19	TGTGCCAGTAGTATGGAACAAGGCTACGAGCAGTACTTC	CASSMEQGYEQYF
once	17	NA	TRBJ1-6	TRBV6-1	TGTGCCAGCAGTGAAGTAGTCCCAGTTCATTATAATTCACCCCTCCACTTT	CASSEVVPVHYNSPLHF
NA	17	NA	TRBJ2-7	TRBV27	TGTGCCAGCAGTTTATCTGAGGCGCCTCACTCGTGGTACGAGCAGTACTTC	CASSLSEAPHSWYEQYF
NA	15	TRBD1	TRBJ2-7	TRBV25-1	TGTGCCAGCAGTGAACCAGGGACAGGGGAACGCGAGCAGTACTTC	CASSEPGTGEREQYF
NA	15	TRBD2	TRBJ2-7	TRBV7-9	TGTGCCAGCAGCCCTGGGGCTAGCGGCTCCTACGAGCAGTACTTC	CASSPGASGSYEQYF
NA	13	NA	TRBJ1-1	TRBV7-3	TGTGCCAGCAGCTTAACGGGGAACACTGAAGCTTTCTTT	CASSLTGNTEAFF
NA	14	TRBD1	TRBJ2-7	TRBV2	TGTGCCAGTAACGACAGGGTCCCAGCCTACGAGCAGTACTTC	CASNDRVPAYEQYF
NA	13	NA	TRBJ2-7	TRBV5-4	TGTGCCAGCAGCCTGGAGGGGAGCTACGAGCAGTACTTC	CASSLEGSYEQYF
NA	13	NA	TRBJ1-5	TRBV6-5	TGTGCCAGCAGCGCCGAGTGGAGGCGGCCCCAGCATTTT	CASSAEWRRPQHF
once	14	NA	TRBJ2-1	TRBV30	TGTGCCTGGAGTGTACGTCTAGCGTACAATGAGCAGTTCTTC	CAWSVRLAYNEQFF
once	13	NA	TRBJ1-1	TRBV12-3/TRBV12-4	TGTGCCAGCAGTTTAAATGGGGGGACTGAAGCTTTCTTT	CASSLNGGTEAFF
NA	13	NA	TRBJ1-1	TRBV6-5	TGTGCCAGCAGTTATGGGACGGCTGGTGAAGCTTTCTTT	CASSYGTAGEAFF
NA	14	NA	TRBJ2-7	TRBV30	TGTGCCTGGGGGGGGCTAGGAGAAGGCTACGAGCAGTACTTC	CAWGGLGEGYEQYF
NA	16	NA	TRBJ1-2	TRBV19	TGTGCCAGTAGTATTTGGCCGGGAACAGATCTTTTTGGCTACACCTTC	CASSIWPGTDLFGYTF
NA	19	TRBD1	TRBJ1-6	TRBV27	TGTGCCAGCAGTTTGATGGGTACGACAGGGGGTCCAATTAATTCACCCCTCCACTTT	CASSLMGTTGGPINSPLHF
NA	14	NA	TRBJ2-7	TRBV19	TGTGCCAGTAGTAGCAGCCGGGGCCCCTACGAGCAGTACTTC	CASSSSRGPYEQYF
NA	12	NA	TRBJ2-1	TRBV7-9	TGTGCCAGCAGCTTAGGGGGCTGGGAGCAGTTCTTC	CASSLGGWEQFF
NA	13	NA	TRBJ2-7	TRBV6-2/TRBV6-3	TGTGCCAGCAGCGGAGCGGAGGCCTACGAGCAGTACTTC	CASSGAEAYEQYF
NA	15	NA	TRBJ2-6	TRBV11-3	TGTGCCAGCAGCTCTCAGGGCTCTGGGGCCAACGTCCTGACTTTC	CASSSQGSGANVLTF
NA	15	NA	TRBJ2-7	TRBV6-5	TGTGCCAGCAGTTACTCACTTAGTGGGACCTACGAGCAGTACTTC	CASSYSLSGTYEQYF
NA	13	TRBD1	TRBJ1-6	TRBV12-5	TGTGCTAGTGGGGACAGGGGCCGGTCGACCCTCCACTTT	CASGDRGRSTLHF
NA	16	TRBD2	TRBJ2-5	TRBV5-1	TGCGCCAGCAGCTTGGTCGGACTAGCGGGGGAAGAGACCCAGTACTTC	CASSLVGLAGEETQYF
NA	17	NA	TRBJ1-1	TRBV2	TGTGCCAGCAGTGAACCCCGGGACGGGTTCATGAACACTGAAGCTTTCTTT	CASSEPRDGFMNTEAFF
NA	17	TRBD1	TRBJ1-3	TRBV13	TGTGCCAGCAGCCCCGGGACAGGGACTTACTCTGGAAACACCATATATTTT	CASSPGTGTYSGNTIYF
NA	14	TRBD1	TRBJ2-7	TRBV2	TGTGCCAGCAGTGAGCCCCGGACAGGCTACGAGCAGTACTTC	CASSEPRTGYEQYF
NA	16	NA	TRBJ2-3	TRBV7-3	TGTGCCAGCAGCTTTTTCGGGGGACCTAGCACAGATACGCAGTATTTT	CASSFFGGPSTDTQYF
once	16	NA	TRBJ2-1	TRBV7-2	TGTGCCAGCAGCTATGACGAGTCCGTAGCCTACAATGAGCAGTTCTTC	CASSYDESVAYNEQFF
NA	14	NA	TRBJ2-4	TRBV6-5	TGTGCCAGCAGTTACGGTCTAGCCAAAAACATTCAGTACTTC	CASSYGLAKNIQYF
NA	9	NA	TRBJ2-3	TRBV27	TGTGCCTGCACAGATACGCAGTATTTT	CACTDTQYF
once	13	NA	TRBJ2-7	TRBV30	TGTGCCTGGGGAAAGCGGGTCTCCTACGAGCAGTACTTC	CAWGKRVSYEQYF
NA	13	NA	TRBJ2-2	TRBV11-2	TGTGCCAGCAGCTTAAGGCGAACCGGGGAGCTGTTTTTT	CASSLRRTGELFF
NA	16	NA	TRBJ2-6	TRBV7-9	TGTGCCAGCAGCCAAATTGGGGCGACGGGGGCCAACGTCCTGACTTTC	CASSQIGATGANVLTF
few	13	NA	TRBJ1-5	TRBV28	TGTGCCAGCAGTTTATGGGCGGAAGAGCCCCAGCATTTT	CASSLWAEEPQHF
NA	15	NA	TRBJ2-1	TRBV6-5	TGTGCCAGCAGTTACCGACGGACTGGCCACAATGAGCAGTTCTTC	CASSYRRTGHNEQFF
NA	12	NA	TRBJ2-5	TRBV12-5	TGTGCTAGTGGTTTGGAAGAGGAGACCCAGTACTTC	CASGLEEETQYF
NA	17	TRBD2	TRBJ2-1	TRBV24-1	TGTGCCACCAGTCAGCCCCGGGGACTAGCGGGACACAATGAGCAGTTCTTC	CATSQPRGLAGHNEQFF
NA	14	NA	TRBJ1-3	TRBV6-5	TGTGCCAGCAGCCCGGGGGGCTCTGGAAACACCATATATTTT	CASSPGGSGNTIYF
NA	14	NA	TRBJ2-1	TRBV30	TGTGCCAGTTTAAAGGAGCCGACCTACAATGAGCAGTTCTTC	CASLKEPTYNEQFF
few	15	NA	TRBJ1-5	TRBV6-5	TGTGCCAGCAGCCGCACCGGGGCCTTTAAGCAGCCCCAGCATTTT	CASSRTGAFKQPQHF
NA	13	NA	TRBJ1-2	TRBV30	TGTGCCTGGAGTGTAAACCCCGGAGGGGGCTACACCTTC	CAWSVNPGGGYTF
NA	12	NA	TRBJ2-3	TRBV29-1	TGCAGCGTTGATTTCGGCACAGATACGCAGTATTTT	CSVDFGTDTQYF